Below are 18 T cell receptor beta chains sequenced from a single sample in a study of CD8 T cells in ankylosing spondylitis. A single record per CDR3 protein comes from TCRdb applying MiXCR to the 5' RACE reads. Of some 90,000 distinct CDR3 sequences listed, around 30% are singletons. Sequenced material: blood, either unsorted or a sorted T cell fraction (not recorded which). The receptors were sampled from a male donor with ankylosing spondylitis or in good health (not recorded which).

The chain combines TRBV18 with TRBJ1-5; TRBD1 matches 8 bases. The germline V gene has CDR1 KGHSH and CDR2 LQKENI. The CDR3 runs to 15 residues. J was trimmed by 2 bases and V by 6 bases; bases with no gene match: 6. The CDR3 sequence: CASSQDRAGNQPQHF. CDR3 nucleotide sequence: TGTGCCAGCTCCCAGGACAGGGCGGGCAATCAGCCCCAGCATTTT.

This clonotype has at least ten counts. This chain uses TRBV20-1 with TRBJ2-7; D might be TRBD1 (5 bases). This CDR3 comprises 15 residues. Germline lookup yields CDR1 DFQATT and CDR2 SNEGSKA (reference sequence). V was pared by 1 base and J by 0 bases, with 13 bases between. The chain's CDR3 is CSARGTGTPSYEQYF. The CDR3, as DNA: TGCAGTGCTAGAGGAACAGGAACGCCCTCCTACGAGCAGTACTTC.

The chain uses TRBV10-3 and TRBJ2-5; the match to TRBD2 covers 14 bases. Germline assignment: CDR1 ENHRY and CDR2 SYGVKD. The V and J ends lost 4 bases and 5 bases, in that order; junction bases with no gene match: 3. CDR3 size: 15 residues. The CDR3 protein is CAISAGLAGAETQYF. In DNA, the CDR3 is TGTGCCATCAGTGCGGGACTAGCGGGAGCGGAGACCCAGTACTTC.

The J gene is TRBJ1-2, the V gene TRBV5-5, with D possibly matching TRBD1 (5 bases). CDR1 is SGHKS and CDR2 is YYEKEE in the germline V gene (reference sequence). V shed 2 bases and J shed 8 bases, with 13 bases lying between them. The CDR3 length is 13 residues. CDR3 protein: CASSFTGDEGYTF. DNA for the CDR3: TGTGCCAGCAGCTTCACAGGTGATGAGGGCTACACCTTC.

This clonotype was found many times. The V gene is TRBV7-3, the J gene TRBJ2-3; 11 nucleotides align to TRBD2. The ends lost 8 bases at V and 4 bases at J; junction bases unmatched: 5. Germline V CDR1 and CDR2: SGHTA, FQGTGA. The CDR3 has 14 amino acids. CDR3: CASGTSGGPDTQYF. The CDR3 DNA sequence: TGTGCCAGCGGAACTAGCGGGGGACCAGATACGCAGTATTTT. Looking up the rest from reference TRBV7-3 and TRBJ2-3 gives the full variable domain: GAGVSQTPSNKVTEKGKYVELRCDPISGHTALYWYRQSLGQGPEFLIYFQGTGAADDSGLPNDRFFAVRPEGSVSTLKIQRTERGDSAVYLCASGTSGGPDTQYFGPGTRLTVL.

This clonotype was counted a few times. The chain couples TRBV5-6 to TRBJ2-6, with D possibly matching TRBD1 (6 bases). Trimming took off 3 bases at V and 0 bases at J, with 22 bases between the two ends. Germline loops: CDR1 SGHDT, CDR2 YYEEEE. The CDR3 sequence is 20 residues long. Written as DNA, the CDR3 is TGTGCCAGCAGCTATGACCAGGGGTCGGCATCCTTCTCTGGGGCCAACGTCCTGACTTTC. It encodes CASSYDQGSASFSGANVLTF. Complete variable domain (other parts from reference TRBV5-6 and TRBJ2-6): DAGVTQSPTHLIKTRGQQVTLRCSPKSGHDTVSWYQQALGQGPQFIFQYYEEEERQRGNFPDRFSGHQFPNYSSELNVNALLLGDSALYLCASSYDQGSASFSGANVLTFGAGSRLTVL.

At least ten counts were recorded for this clonotype. This rearrangement joins TRBV5-1 to TRBJ1-3; unclear D gene. Germline V gene sequence: CDR1 SGHRS, CDR2 YFSETQ. The CDR3 is 16 residues long. Deletions cut 4 bases from V and 0 bases from J, with 14 bases between. In DNA, the CDR3 is TGCGCCAGCAGCCCACTCCCGGGGAACTCTGGAAACACCATATATTTT. Protein: CASSPLPGNSGNTIYF.

The chain carries TRBV20-1 and TRBJ2-2; 10 bases are a match to TRBD2. Germline CDR1 and CDR2: DFQATT and SNEGSKA (reference sequence). Trimming at V came to 1 base and at J to 2 bases, leaving 4 bases not matched to a gene. The CDR3 sequence is 16 residues long. The CDR3 sequence is CSARGWTSGNTGELFF. As DNA, the CDR3 is TGCAGTGCTAGAGGATGGACTAGCGGAAACACCGGGGAGCTGTTTTTT.

The chain uses TRBV12-3 or TRBV12-4 and TRBJ2-7; D ambiguous. The V and J ends lost 6 bases and 3 bases respectively, with 6 bases between them. The CDR3 runs 11 residues. The CDR3 protein is CASRNSYEQYF. CDR3 bases: TGTGCCAGCAGGAACAGCTACGAGCAGTACTTC.

This clonotype was recorded a few times. The chain couples TRBV20-1 to TRBJ2-1; tentative D call: TRBD2 (6 bases). Looked up from germline, CDR1 is DFQATT and CDR2 is SNEGSKA (reference sequence). Trimming took 0 bases from V and 6 from J, leaving 15 bases between them. This CDR3 contains 15 residues. The DNA of the CDR3 is TGCAGTGCTAGAGATTTGGGATCAGCGGGCAATGAGCAGTTCTTC. The encoded protein is CSARDLGSAGNEQFF.

The gene calls are TRBV7-9 and TRBJ1-2; no firm D call. Germline assignment: CDR1 SEHNR and CDR2 FQNEAQ (reference sequence). Between the trimmed V and J ends, which lost 8 bases and 2 bases, there was a span of 9 bases. This CDR3 contains 12 residues. CDR3 nucleotide sequence: TGTGCCAGCGAGGAAAGGAACTATGGCTACACCTTC. Amino acids: CASEERNYGYTF.

This clonotype showed up many times. The V call is TRBV20-1, the J call TRBJ1-5; 9 nucleotides line up with TRBD1. This CDR3 spans 15 amino acids. Trimming at V came to 4 bases and at J to 4 bases, leaving 8 bases not matched to a gene. Germline V gives CDR1 DFQATT, CDR2 SNEGSKA (reference sequence). The CDR3 region is CSAMEGQGPNQPQHF. CDR3 DNA sequence: TGCAGTGCTATGGAGGGACAGGGCCCAAATCAGCCCCAGCATTTT.

The chain uses TRBV5-1 and TRBJ2-3; the D is unclear. The germline V gene has CDR1 SGHRS and CDR2 YFSETQ. The CDR3 is made up of 16 amino acids. Trimming pared 0 bases from V and 1 base from J, leaving 12 bases between. CDR3 loop: CASSLGYSLGTDTQYF. The CDR3 nucleotides read TGCGCCAGCAGCTTGGGGTACAGCTTGGGCACAGATACGCAGTATTTT.

This clonotype has just a few counts. J is TRBJ2-3 and V is TRBV19; 8 bases map to TRBD2. Germline V gives CDR1 LNHDA, CDR2 SQIVND (reference sequence). V was clipped by 5 bases and J by 3 bases; unmatched bases: 13. The CDR3 is 17 amino acids. CDR3 DNA: TGTGCCAGTAGTCCCGGGGGGGCCAGTTCAGGGACAGATACGCAGTATTTT. It yields the protein CASSPGGASSGTDTQYF.

The genes are TRBV3-1 and TRBJ2-2; no definite D call. This CDR3 has 16 residues. Deletions cut 6 bases from V and 2 bases from J, with 16 bases between. Per germline, CDR1 LGHDT and CDR2 YNNKEL (reference sequence). CDR3 bases: TGTGCCAGCAGACCTACTTATAGGGAAAACACCGGGGAGCTGTTTTTT. It yields the protein CASRPTYRENTGELFF.

V gene TRBV11-2 combines with J gene TRBJ2-2; 8 bases map to TRBD2. The V and J ends lost 3 bases and 6 bases, in that order; junction bases with no gene match: 6. From germline, CDR1 is SGHAT and CDR2 FQNNGV. There are 15 residues in the CDR3. CDR3 coding DNA: TGTGCCAGCAGCTTCAGACTAGCGAGAGCCGGGGAGCTGTTTTTT. This gives the protein CASSFRLARAGELFF.

This clonotype was counted between two and nine times. This chain uses TRBV20-1 with TRBJ2-5, with 7 bases fitting TRBD2. The CDR3 is 14 amino acids. V dropped 0 bases and J dropped 2; count of bases not matched to a gene: 3. Germline V gene sequence: CDR1 DFQATT, CDR2 SNEGSKA (reference sequence). The CDR3 loop reads CSARDASGQETQYF. The CDR3 region has the DNA TGCAGTGCTAGAGATGCTAGCGGACAAGAGACCCAGTACTTC.

This chain joins TRBV5-1 and TRBJ2-1, with TRBD2 matching 7 bases. Germline lookup yields CDR1 SGHRS and CDR2 YFSETQ. The trim removed 4 bases at V and 13 bases at J, leaving 8 bases unmatched. The length of the CDR3 is 12 residues. The DNA for the CDR3 is TGCGCCAGCAGCACCTCCACTAGCGCCCAGTTCTTC. The encoded protein is CASSTSTSAQFF. The variable domain in full, completed from reference TRBV5-1 and TRBJ2-1, reads KAGVTQTPRYLIKTRGQQVTLSCSPISGHRSVSWYQQTPGQGLQFLFEYFSETQRNKGNFPGRFSGRQFSNSRSEMNVSTLELGDSALYLCASSTSTSAQFFGPGTRLTVL.